This T cell receptor beta chain was recovered during a study of a mutant IDH1 vaccine in newly diagnosed glioma. Background on the study: The initiation of vaccination occurred 4-6 weeks after radiotherapy alone, or with temozolomide cycles. Earlier therapy was either radiotherapy, temozolomide, or both, and most got both.

Assay: immunoSEQ multiplex PCR; the TCRdb copy retains only in-frame clones and omits some. The sample consists of 75,000 to 80,000 clones, roughly nine tenths of them appearing once. General observations from the study: Of all patients, 93.3% showed vaccine-induced immune responses.

Concerning this clone: Its target is not known.

Time point meaning: week 5, during vaccination. Vaccination comprised doses that each held 300 ug of mutant IDH1 20-mer peptide, plus topical imiquimod. Astrocytomas that were new, WHO grade 3 or 4, IDH1-mutant and ATRX-lost were present in the donors. This sample comprised PBMCs, obtained from a glioma patient whose treatment included an IDH1 peptide vaccine. The receptor was derived from a woman in her 50s with glioma.

Written as DNA, the CDR3 is TGTGCCAGCAGCGTATTCCGTGGGGGTACGGATGAGCAGTTCTTC. Amino acid sequence: CASSVFRGGTDEQFF. The chain combines TRBV9 with TRBJ2-1, with D possibly being TRBD1 or TRBD2 (5 bases each). This CDR3 has 15 residues. The germline V gene has CDR1 SGDLS and CDR2 YYNGEE. Trimming pared 1 base from V and 8 bases from J, leaving 16 bases between.